This entry describes one T cell receptor beta chain. What it recognizes is unknown. TCRdb's table, derived via immunoSEQ multiplex PCR, lists solely in-frame clones and lacks some. The sample lists approximately 180,000 clones; 85% to 95% were seen once. V gave up 1 base and J gave up 11 bases, with 14 bases separating them. Germline V gene sequence: CDR1 LGHDT, CDR2 YNNKEL (reference sequence). The CDR3 consists of 13 residues. This entry is derived from a study of T cell responses to AZD1222 COVID-19 vaccine. For the study at large: Recipients boosted at about 4 weeks or about 12 weeks are pooled. Points from the study as a whole: Nearly half of the spike-specific TCRs reportedly recognize variant regions that carry no mutations. The sample set comprised mostly white British donors with more females, and clonal diversity was possibly underestimated.

The material was peripheral blood, obtained on day 0 of AZD1222 vaccination. This chain links TRBV3-1 (or the pseudogene TRBV3-2) with TRBJ1-1; D is unclear. This sequence originates from an adult in good health. The CDR3 here is CASSQAGGPRAFF. The CDR3, as DNA: TGTGCCAGCAGCCAAGCTGGAGGGCCCAGGGCTTTCTTT.